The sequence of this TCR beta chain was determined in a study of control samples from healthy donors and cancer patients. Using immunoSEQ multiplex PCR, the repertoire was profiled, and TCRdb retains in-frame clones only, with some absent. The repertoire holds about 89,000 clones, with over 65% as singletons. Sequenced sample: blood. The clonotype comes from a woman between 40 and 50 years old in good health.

CDR3 residues: CASSLSMNTEAFF. The CDR3 nucleotides are TGTGCCAGCAGCTTAAGCATGAACACTGAAGCTTTCTTT. This chain uses TRBV11-3 with TRBJ1-1, with D unclear. Deletions cut 2 bases from V and 0 bases from J, with 4 bases between. Germline V gives CDR1 SGHNT, CDR2 YENEEA. The length of the CDR3 is 13 residues.